This T cell receptor beta chain is drawn from a study of blood T cell repertoires in COVID-19. Study-level information: COVID-19 samples from acute and convalescent phases originated in the United States, Italy and Spain.

Per the study methods: Nucleated cell counts were estimated from reference gene primer amplification. Clones were sequenced by immunoSEQ multiplex PCR, and TCRdb holds only the in-frame ones, with some missing. That table gives V, J and clone size, and the DNA gave D and trimming. The repertoire holds under 350,000 clones, with about 85% as singletons. The sequencing input was peripheral blood. The receptor's source is a human donor in a cohort sampled during active COVID-19.

The CDR3, as DNA: TGTGCCAGCAGCTCGCCGGGACTTTTAAAGCAGTTCTTC. It is translated as CASSSPGLLKQFF. This sequence joins TRBV7-6 and TRBJ2-1, with a tentative D call TRBD2 (6 bases). V was pared by 4 bases and J by 11 bases, with 15 bases between. This CDR3 has 13 amino acids. From germline, CDR1 is SGHVS and CDR2 FNYEAQ.